The 19 T cell receptor beta chains in this list originate from one sample, sequenced in a study of diagnostic markers for celiac disease. TCRdb reprocessed the reads, keeping one entry per CDR3 protein, no DNA. The listing records under 6,000 distinct CDR3 sequences. Material: either unsorted cells or a sorted T cell fraction (not recorded which). These TCRs come from a human donor. This table probably holds off-target reads from a library built for another chain.

In terms of frequency, this clonotype is medium-sized. The rearrangement uses TRBV28 and TRBJ1-2; checking the TCRdb D call of TRBD1 is not possible without DNA. This CDR3 is 13 amino acids long. CDR1 MDHEN and CDR2 SYDVKM come from the germline V gene. Here the CDR3 reads CASSRGSNYGYTF.

V is TRBV19 and J is TRBJ2-1; with no DNA, the TCRdb D assignment of TRBD2 cannot be verified. The germline CDR1 and CDR2 sequences are LNHDA and SQIVND (reference sequence). The CDR3 length is 14 residues. Here the CDR3 reads CASSRRGSYNEQFF.

V and J are TRBV28 and TRBJ1-2. The length of the CDR3 is 12 residues. Germline V gene data show CDR1 as MDHEN and CDR2 as SYDVKM. CDR3 loop: CASSLKGLGYTF.

This clonotype is labeled medium-sized based on frequency. This sequence joins TRBV5-5 and TRBJ2-5. The germline gives CDR1 SGHKS, CDR2 YYEKEE (reference sequence). This CDR3 comprises 15 residues. This CDR3 is CASSLLTGFQETQYF.

Considering frequency, this clonotype is medium-sized. V gene TRBV4-2 combines with J gene TRBJ1-4. There are 15 residues in the CDR3. CDR1 LGHNA and CDR2 YNFKEQ come from the germline V gene. CDR3 amino acids: CASSPWAAANEKLFF.

V gene TRBV10-2 combines with J gene TRBJ1-5. Per the germline V gene, CDR1 is WSHSY and CDR2 is SAAADI. This CDR3 comprises 17 residues. The CDR3 loop reads CASSGKSGGYSNQPQHF.

The V gene is TRBV30, the J gene TRBJ2-7; TCRdb lists TRBD1, though no DNA is available to test this call. Per the germline V gene, CDR1 is GTSNPN and CDR2 is SVGIG (reference sequence). The CDR3 has 12 residues. CDR3 region: CAWKQGTYEQYF.

The chain joins TRBV30 to TRBJ2-7. There are 11 residues in the CDR3. Germline V CDR1 and CDR2: GTSNPN, SVGIG (reference sequence). The CDR3 loop is CAWSGMYEQYF.

This chain uses TRBV10-3 with TRBJ1-1. CDR3 length equals 14 residues. The germline CDR1 and CDR2 sequences are ENHRY and SYGVKD. The CDR3 reads CAISESGGNTEAFF.

The chain uses TRBV25-1 and TRBJ2-2. In germline, CDR1 is MGHDK, CDR2 SYGVNS. The CDR3 runs 14 residues. The chain's CDR3 is CASSDLANTGELFF.

This sequence joins TRBV29-1 and TRBJ2-1; absent DNA, TCRdb's TRBD1 call cannot be checked. The CDR3 contains 16 residues. CDR1 SQVTM and CDR2 ANQGSEA come from the germline V gene. The chain's CDR3 is CSVGTPTGRGISEQFF.

This chain uses TRBV12-3 or TRBV12-4 with TRBJ1-2; no DNA is available, so the TRBD1 call from TCRdb remains unchecked. CDR3 length: 17 residues. CDR3 sequence: CASSSTLGQYANYGYTF.

This chain connects TRBV7-9 to TRBJ2-7; TCRdb proposes TRBD1, but this gene call is untestable without DNA. The CDR3 totals 11 residues. Germline loops: CDR1 SEHNR, CDR2 FQNEAQ (reference sequence). The CDR3 spells CASTNRDEQYF.

J is TRBJ2-1 and V is TRBV9; the TCRdb call, TRBD1, lacks DNA for checking. The CDR3 spans 16 residues. Germline V gives CDR1 SGDLS, CDR2 YYNGEE. The chain's CDR3 is CASSVGGSRTDNEQFF.

The rearrangement links TRBV7-8 to TRBJ2-7; TCRdb's D call, TRBD1, is unchecked because there is no DNA. CDR1 is SGHVS and CDR2 is FQNEAQ in the germline V gene. This CDR3 contains 18 residues. CDR3 amino acids: CASRLKGWGVRPPVAQYF.

Frequency places this clonotype as medium-sized (0.01 to 0.1%). The J gene is TRBJ1-6, the V gene TRBV5-1. CDR1 is SGHRS, CDR2 YFSETQ, per germline. The CDR3 runs to 14 residues. CDR3 loop: CASSLDPKASPLHF. The variable domain in full, with the rest retrieved from reference TRBV5-1 and TRBJ1-6, is KAGVTQTPRYLIKTRGQQVTLSCSPISGHRSVSWYQQTPGQGLQFLFEYFSETQRNKGNFPGRFSGRQFSNSRSEMNVSTLELGDSALYLCASSLDPKASPLHFGNGTRLTVT.

This chain joins TRBV5-1 and TRBJ1-1. CDR1 and CDR2 (germline): SGHRS, YFSETQ. The CDR3 runs to 14 residues. This chain's CDR3 is CASSGSQLNTEAFF.

This clonotype is called medium-sized (0.01 to 0.1%) based on its frequency. The chain couples TRBV6-1 to TRBJ2-1; TCRdb's assignment of TRBD2 cannot be checked, as there is no DNA. The V gene's germline CDR1 is MNHNS and CDR2 SASEGT. The CDR3 spans 12 residues. This chain's CDR3 is CASSERGLARFF.

V usage is TRBV7-2 and J usage is TRBJ1-4; TCRdb lists TRBD1, though no DNA is available to test this call. The germline gives CDR1 SGHTA, CDR2 FQGNSA. The CDR3 runs 13 residues. The CDR3 protein is CASSFRVNEKLFF.